This TCR beta chain was retrieved from a study of blood T cell repertoires in COVID-19. Generated by immunoSEQ multiplex PCR, the TCRdb table keeps only in-frame clones and is missing some. The repertoire consists of fewer than 350,000 clones, with 87% occurring once and the leading ten covering about 5.5%. CDR3 length: 16 residues. Trimming removed 0 bases at V and 3 bases at J, with 15 bases between. Germline V CDR1 and CDR2: SGDLS, YYNGEE. The receptor was derived from a woman between 35 and 50 years old who had recovered from COVID-19. What was sequenced was PBMCs or T cells enriched from blood (not recorded which). The gene calls are TRBV9 and TRBJ1-2; D remains ambiguous. This CDR3 reads CASSVEAVTTYYGYTF. DNA of the CDR3: TGTGCCAGCAGCGTAGAGGCGGTGACCACCTACTATGGCTACACCTTC.